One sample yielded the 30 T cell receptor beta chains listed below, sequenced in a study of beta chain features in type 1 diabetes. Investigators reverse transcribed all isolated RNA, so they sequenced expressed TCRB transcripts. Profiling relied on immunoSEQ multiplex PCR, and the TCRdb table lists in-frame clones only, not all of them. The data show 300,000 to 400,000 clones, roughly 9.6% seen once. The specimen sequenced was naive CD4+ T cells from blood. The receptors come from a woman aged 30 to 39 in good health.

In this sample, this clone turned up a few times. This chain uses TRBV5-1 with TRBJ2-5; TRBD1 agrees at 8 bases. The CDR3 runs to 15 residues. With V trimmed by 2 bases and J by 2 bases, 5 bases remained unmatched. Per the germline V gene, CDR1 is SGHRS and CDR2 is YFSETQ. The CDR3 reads CASSFAGQGQETQYF. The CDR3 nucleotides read TGCGCCAGCAGCTTTGCCGGACAGGGACAAGAGACCCAGTACTTC.

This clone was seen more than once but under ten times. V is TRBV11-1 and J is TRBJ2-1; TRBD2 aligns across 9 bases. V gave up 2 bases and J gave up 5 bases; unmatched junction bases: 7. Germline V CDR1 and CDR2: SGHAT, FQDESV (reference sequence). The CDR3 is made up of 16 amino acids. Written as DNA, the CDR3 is TGTGCCAGCAGCTTATATGTAGCGGGAGAAAACAATGAGCAGTTCTTC. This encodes CASSLYVAGENNEQFF.

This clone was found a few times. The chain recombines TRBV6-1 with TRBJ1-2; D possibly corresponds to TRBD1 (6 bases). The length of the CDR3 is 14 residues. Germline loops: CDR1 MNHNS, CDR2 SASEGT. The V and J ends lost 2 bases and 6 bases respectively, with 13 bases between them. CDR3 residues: CASSELSRGHGYTF. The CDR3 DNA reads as TGTGCCAGCAGTGAATTGAGCAGGGGTCATGGCTACACCTTC.

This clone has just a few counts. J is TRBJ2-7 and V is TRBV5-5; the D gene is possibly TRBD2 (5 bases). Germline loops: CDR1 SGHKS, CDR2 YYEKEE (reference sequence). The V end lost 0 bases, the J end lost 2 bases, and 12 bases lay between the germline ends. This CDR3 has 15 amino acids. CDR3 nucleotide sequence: TGTGCCAGCAGCTTGGCCATAGGACTTCCCTACGAGCAGTACTTC. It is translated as CASSLAIGLPYEQYF.

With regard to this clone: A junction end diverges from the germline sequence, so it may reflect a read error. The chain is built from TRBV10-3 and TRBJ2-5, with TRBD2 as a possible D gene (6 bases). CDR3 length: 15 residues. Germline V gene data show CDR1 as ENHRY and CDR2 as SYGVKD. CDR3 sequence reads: CALRPGLDDQETQYF. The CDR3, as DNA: TGTGCCCTCAGACCGGGACTCGACGACCAAGAGACCCAGTACTTC.

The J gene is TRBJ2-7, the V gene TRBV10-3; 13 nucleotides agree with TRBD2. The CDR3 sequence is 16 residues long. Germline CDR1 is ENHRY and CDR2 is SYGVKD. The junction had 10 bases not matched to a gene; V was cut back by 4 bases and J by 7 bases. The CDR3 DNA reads TGTGCCATCAGTGCTACCTCCGGACTAGCGGGAGAGGAGCAGTACTTC. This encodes CAISATSGLAGEEQYF.

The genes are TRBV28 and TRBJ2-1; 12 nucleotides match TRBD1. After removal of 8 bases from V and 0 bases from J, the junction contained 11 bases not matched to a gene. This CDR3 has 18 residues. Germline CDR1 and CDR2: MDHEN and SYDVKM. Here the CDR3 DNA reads TGTGCCAGCCCCCCCGGGACAGGGGGCCCCAGCTCCTACAATGAGCAGTTCTTC. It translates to CASPPGTGGPSSYNEQFF.

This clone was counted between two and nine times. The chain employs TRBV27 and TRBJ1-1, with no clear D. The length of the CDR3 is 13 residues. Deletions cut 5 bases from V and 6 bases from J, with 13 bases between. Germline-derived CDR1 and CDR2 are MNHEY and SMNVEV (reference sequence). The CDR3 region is CASSPTPLPEAFF. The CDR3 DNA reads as TGTGCCAGCAGTCCGACACCCCTACCTGAAGCTTTCTTT.

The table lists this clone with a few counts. CDR3 sequence (DNA): TGTGCCAGCAGTGTGAACCCGGCGGGAAACACAGATACGCAGTATTTT. Translation: CASSVNPAGNTDTQYF. This chain links TRBV6-4 with TRBJ2-3, with D tentatively TRBD2 (6 bases). Trimming cost V 4 bases and J 2 bases, with 16 bases left between them. Germline V gene lookup returns CDR1 MRHNA and CDR2 SNTAGT. The CDR3 is 16 residues long.

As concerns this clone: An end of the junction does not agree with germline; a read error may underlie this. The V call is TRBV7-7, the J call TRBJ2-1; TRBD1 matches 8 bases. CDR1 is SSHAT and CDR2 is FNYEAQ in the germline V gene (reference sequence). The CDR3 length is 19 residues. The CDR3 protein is CASSLQPLGQGATYNEQFF. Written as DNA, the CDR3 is TGTGCTAGCAGCTTACAACCCCTGGGGCAGGGGGCAACCTACAATGAGCAGTTCTTC.

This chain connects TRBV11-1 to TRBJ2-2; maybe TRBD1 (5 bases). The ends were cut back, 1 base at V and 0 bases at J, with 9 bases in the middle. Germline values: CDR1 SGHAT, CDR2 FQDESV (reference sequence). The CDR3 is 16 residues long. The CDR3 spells CASSLVQTANTGELFF. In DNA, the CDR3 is TGTGCCAGCAGCTTAGTTCAGACAGCGAACACCGGGGAGCTGTTTTTT.

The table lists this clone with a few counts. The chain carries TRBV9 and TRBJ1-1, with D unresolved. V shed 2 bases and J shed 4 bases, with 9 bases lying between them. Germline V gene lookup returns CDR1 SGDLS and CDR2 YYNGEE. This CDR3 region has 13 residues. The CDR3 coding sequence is TGTGCCAGCAGCGTTACGACTTCCACTGAAGCTTTCTTT. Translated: CASSVTTSTEAFF.

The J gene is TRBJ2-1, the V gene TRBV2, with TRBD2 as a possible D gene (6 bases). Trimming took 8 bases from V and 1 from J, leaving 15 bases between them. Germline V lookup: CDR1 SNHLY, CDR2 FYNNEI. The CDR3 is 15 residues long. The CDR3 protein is CASCVREVSYNEQFF. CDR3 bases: TGTGCCAGCTGTGTCAGGGAGGTTTCCTACAATGAGCAGTTCTTC.

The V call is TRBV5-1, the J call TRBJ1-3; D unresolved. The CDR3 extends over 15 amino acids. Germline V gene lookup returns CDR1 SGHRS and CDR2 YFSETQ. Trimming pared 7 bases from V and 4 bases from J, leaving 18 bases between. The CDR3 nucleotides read TGCGCCAGCGCGAATTCAGGAATCGCCGGAAACACCATATATTTT. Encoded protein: CASANSGIAGNTIYF.

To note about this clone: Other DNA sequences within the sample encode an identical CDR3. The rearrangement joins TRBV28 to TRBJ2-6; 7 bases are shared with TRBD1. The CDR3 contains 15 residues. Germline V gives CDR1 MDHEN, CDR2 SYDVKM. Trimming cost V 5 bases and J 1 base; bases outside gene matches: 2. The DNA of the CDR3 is TGTGCCAGCAGTCTGACAGGGTCTGGGGCCAACGTCCTGACTTTC. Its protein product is CASSLTGSGANVLTF.

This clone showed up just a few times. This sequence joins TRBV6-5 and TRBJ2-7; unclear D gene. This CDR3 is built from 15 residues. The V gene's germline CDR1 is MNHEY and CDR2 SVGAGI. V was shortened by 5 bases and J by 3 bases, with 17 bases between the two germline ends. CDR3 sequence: CASSLSWNSHYEQYF. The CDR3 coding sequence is TGTGCCAGCAGTCTCAGTTGGAACAGCCACTACGAGCAGTACTTC.

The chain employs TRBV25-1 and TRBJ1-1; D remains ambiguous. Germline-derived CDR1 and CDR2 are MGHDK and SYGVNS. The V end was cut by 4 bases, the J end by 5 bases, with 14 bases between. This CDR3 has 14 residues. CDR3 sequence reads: CASSGTSQVTEAFF. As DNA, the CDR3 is TGTGCCAGCAGTGGCACCTCCCAGGTGACTGAAGCTTTCTTT.

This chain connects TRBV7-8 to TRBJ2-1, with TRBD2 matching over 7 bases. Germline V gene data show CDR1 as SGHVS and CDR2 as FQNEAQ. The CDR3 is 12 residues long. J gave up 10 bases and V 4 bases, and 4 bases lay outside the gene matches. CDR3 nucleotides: TGTGCCAGCAGCTCCGGGGGGTCGGAGCAGTTCTTC. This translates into CASSSGGSEQFF.

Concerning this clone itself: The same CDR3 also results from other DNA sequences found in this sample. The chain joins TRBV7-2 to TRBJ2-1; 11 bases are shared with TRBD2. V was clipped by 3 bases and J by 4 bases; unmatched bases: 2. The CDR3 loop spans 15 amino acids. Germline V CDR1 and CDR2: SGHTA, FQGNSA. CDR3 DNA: TGTGCCAGCAGCTTTACTAGCGGGAGTTACAATGAGCAGTTCTTC. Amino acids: CASSFTSGSYNEQFF.

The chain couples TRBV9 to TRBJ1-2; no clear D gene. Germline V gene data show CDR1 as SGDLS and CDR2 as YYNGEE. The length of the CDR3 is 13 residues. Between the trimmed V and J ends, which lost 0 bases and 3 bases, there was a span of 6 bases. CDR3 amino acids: CASSVGTDYGYTF. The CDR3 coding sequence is TGTGCCAGCAGCGTAGGAACAGACTATGGCTACACCTTC.

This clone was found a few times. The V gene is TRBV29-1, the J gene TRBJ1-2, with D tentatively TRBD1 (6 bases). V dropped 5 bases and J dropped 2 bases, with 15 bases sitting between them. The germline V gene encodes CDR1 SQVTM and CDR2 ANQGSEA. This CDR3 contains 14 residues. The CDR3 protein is CSVKQGSRNYGYTF. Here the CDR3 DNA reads TGCAGCGTTAAACAGGGATCCCGAAACTATGGCTACACCTTC.

Here the CDR3 DNA reads TGTGCCAGCAACCTGCCGGGGAGCGACGAGCAGTACTTC. Protein: CASNLPGSDEQYF. The J gene is TRBJ2-7, the V gene TRBV13, with D tentatively TRBD2 (5 bases). CDR1 PRHDT and CDR2 FYEKMQ come from the germline V gene (reference sequence). CDR3 length equals 13 residues. V was cut by 7 bases and J by 5 bases, with 15 bases left in between.

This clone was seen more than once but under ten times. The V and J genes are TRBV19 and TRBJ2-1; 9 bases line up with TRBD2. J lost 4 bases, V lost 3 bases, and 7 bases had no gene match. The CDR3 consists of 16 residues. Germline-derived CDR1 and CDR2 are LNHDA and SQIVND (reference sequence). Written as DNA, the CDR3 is TGTGCCAGTAGTATTGTAGCGGGAGCTTCGTACAATGAGCAGTTCTTC. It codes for CASSIVAGASYNEQFF.

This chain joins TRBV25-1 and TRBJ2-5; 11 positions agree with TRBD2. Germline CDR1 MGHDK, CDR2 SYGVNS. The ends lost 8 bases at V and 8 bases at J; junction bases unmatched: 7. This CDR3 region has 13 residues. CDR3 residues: CASGLAGGPTQYF. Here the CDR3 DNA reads TGTGCCAGCGGCCTAGCGGGAGGTCCAACCCAGTACTTC.

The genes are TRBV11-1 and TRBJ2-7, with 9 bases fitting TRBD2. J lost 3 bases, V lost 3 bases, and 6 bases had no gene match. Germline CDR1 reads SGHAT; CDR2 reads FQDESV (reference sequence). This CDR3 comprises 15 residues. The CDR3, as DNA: TGTGCCAGCAGCTTTTTGGCTAGCGGGAACTACGAGCAGTACTTC. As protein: CASSFLASGNYEQYF.

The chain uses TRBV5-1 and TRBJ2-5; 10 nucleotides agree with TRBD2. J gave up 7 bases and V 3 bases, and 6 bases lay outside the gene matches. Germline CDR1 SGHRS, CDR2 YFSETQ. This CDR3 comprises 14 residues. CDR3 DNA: TGCGCCAGCAGCTCCGGGACTAGCGATGGGACCCAGTACTTC. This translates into CASSSGTSDGTQYF. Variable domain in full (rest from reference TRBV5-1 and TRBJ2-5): KAGVTQTPRYLIKTRGQQVTLSCSPISGHRSVSWYQQTPGQGLQFLFEYFSETQRNKGNFPGRFSGRQFSNSRSEMNVSTLELGDSALYLCASSSGTSDGTQYFGPGTRLLVL.

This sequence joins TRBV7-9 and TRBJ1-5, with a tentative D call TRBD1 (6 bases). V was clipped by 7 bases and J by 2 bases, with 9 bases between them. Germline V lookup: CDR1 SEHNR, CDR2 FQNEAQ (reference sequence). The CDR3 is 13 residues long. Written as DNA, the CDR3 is TGTGCCAGCAATCAGGGGCGCAATCAGCCCCAGCATTTT. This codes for CASNQGRNQPQHF.

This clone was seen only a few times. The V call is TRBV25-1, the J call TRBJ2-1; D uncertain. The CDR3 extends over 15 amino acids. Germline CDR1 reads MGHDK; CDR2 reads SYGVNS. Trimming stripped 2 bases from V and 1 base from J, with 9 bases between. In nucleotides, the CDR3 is TGTGCCAGCAGTGAAGAACTAATTTCCTACAATGAGCAGTTCTTC. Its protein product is CASSEELISYNEQFF.

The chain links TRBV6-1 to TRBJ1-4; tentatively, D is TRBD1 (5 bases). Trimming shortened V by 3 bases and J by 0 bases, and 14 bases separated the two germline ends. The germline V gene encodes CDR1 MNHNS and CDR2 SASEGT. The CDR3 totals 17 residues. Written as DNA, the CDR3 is TGTGCCAGCAGTGATCCCAGACAGCTTACAACTAATGAAAAACTGTTTTTT. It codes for CASSDPRQLTTNEKLFF.

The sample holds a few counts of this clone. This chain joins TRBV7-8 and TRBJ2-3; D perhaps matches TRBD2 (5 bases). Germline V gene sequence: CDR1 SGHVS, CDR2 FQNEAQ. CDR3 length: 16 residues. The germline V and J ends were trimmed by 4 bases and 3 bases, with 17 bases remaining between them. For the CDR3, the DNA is TGTGCCAGCAGCTATAGGACTGCCGTTCAAACAGATACGCAGTATTTT. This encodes CASSYRTAVQTDTQYF.